This T cell receptor beta chain was captured in a study of CD8+CD57+ T cells in acquired aplastic anemia. Looking at the study overall: The average for DNA from sorted CD4+ and CD8+ cells was 3.2 ug. Study-level results: Simpson's diversity of CD8+ cells was not significantly different in patients compared with controls. Shared by patients and controls, 25 to 30 CD8+ CDR3s were abundant in patients.

CDR3 length: 17 residues. V was cut by 3 bases and J by 8 bases, with 23 bases left in between. Germline CDR1 is LNHDA and CDR2 is SQIVND (reference sequence). Of note for this clonotype: Its antigen is still unknown.

Both TCR beta VDJ combination and CDR3 sequence profiling were carried out. Genomic DNA was the template for this profiling. TCRdb used MiXCR to reprocess the reads, holding one entry per CDR3 protein. Of about 270,000 distinct CDR3 sequences listed, roughly half were seen once; the top ten hold around 8%. This clonotype was sampled from a human donor with severe aplastic anemia or a healthy control (not recorded which). Source material: sorted CD4+, CD8+, or CD8+CD57+ T cells (not recorded which) from PBMCs. The chain employs TRBV19 and TRBJ1-3; D may be TRBD1 (5 bases). The CDR3 sequence: CASSIGGSRDYGYTIYF. The CDR3 DNA follows: TGTGCCAGTAGTATTGGCGGCAGTCGGGACTATGGCTACACCATATATTTT.